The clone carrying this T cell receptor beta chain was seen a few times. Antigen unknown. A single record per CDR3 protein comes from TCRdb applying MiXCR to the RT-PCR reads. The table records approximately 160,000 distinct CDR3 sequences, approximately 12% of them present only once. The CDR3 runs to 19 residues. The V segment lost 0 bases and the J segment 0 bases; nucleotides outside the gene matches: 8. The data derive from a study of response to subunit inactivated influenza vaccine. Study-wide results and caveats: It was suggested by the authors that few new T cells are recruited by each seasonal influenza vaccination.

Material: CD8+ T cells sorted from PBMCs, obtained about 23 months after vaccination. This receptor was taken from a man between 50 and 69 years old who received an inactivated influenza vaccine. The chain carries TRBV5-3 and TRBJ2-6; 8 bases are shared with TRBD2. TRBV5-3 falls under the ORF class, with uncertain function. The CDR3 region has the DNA TGTGCCAGAAGCTTGGGAGCTCTAGCGGGTAGCTCTGGGGCCAACGTCCTGACTTTC. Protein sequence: CARSLGALAGSSGANVLTF.